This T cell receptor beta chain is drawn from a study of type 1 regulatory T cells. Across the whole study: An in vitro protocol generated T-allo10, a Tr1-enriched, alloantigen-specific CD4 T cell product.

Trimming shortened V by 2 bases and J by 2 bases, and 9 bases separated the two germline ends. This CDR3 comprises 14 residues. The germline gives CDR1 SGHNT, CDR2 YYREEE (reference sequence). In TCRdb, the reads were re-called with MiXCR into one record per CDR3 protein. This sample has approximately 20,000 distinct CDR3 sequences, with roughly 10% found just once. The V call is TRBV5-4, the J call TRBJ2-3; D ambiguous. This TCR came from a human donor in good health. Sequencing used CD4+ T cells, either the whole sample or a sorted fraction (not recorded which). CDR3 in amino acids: CASSLSSNTDTQYF. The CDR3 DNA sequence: TGTGCCAGCAGCTTAAGCAGTAACACAGATACGCAGTATTTT.